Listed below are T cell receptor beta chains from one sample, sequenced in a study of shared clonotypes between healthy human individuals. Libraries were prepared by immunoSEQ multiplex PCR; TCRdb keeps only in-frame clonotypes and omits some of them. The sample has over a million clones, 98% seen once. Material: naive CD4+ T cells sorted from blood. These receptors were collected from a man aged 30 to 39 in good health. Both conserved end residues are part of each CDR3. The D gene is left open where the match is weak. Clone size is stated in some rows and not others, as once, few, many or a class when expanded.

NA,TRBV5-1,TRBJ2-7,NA,CASSLATEGYEQYF,TGCGCCAGCAGCTTGGCGACTGAGGGCTACGAGCAGTACTTC
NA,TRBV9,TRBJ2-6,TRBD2,CASSVRTSGAPLTGANVLTF,TGTGCCAGCAGCGTGAGGACTAGCGGAGCTCCTTTAACTGGGGCCAACGTCCTGACTTTC
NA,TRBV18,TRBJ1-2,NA,CASSPLGPGQREGYTF,TGTGCCAGCTCACCGCTCGGACCCGGACAGAGGGAGGGCTACACCTTC
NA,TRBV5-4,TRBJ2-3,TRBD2,CASSSIAGTDTQYF,TGTGCCAGCAGTTCAATAGCGGGAACAGATACGCAGTATTTT
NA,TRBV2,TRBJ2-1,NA,CASKGGSNEQFF,TGTGCCAGCAAGGGGGGGAGCAATGAGCAGTTCTTC
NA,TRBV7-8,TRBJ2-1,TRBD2,CASSLIKKGLAGLRGYNEQFF,TGTGCCAGCAGCCTAATCAAGAAAGGGCTAGCGGGACTCCGGGGGTACAATGAGCAGTTCTTC
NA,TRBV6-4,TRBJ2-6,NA,CASSDRATFGANVLTF,TGTGCCAGCAGTGACAGGGCCACCTTTGGGGCCAACGTCCTGACTTTC
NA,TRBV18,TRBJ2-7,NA,CASSPTGTEQYF,TGTGCCAGCTCACCCACGGGGACCGAGCAGTACTTC
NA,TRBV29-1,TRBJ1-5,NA,CSVQGQGPNQPQHF,TGCAGCGTTCAAGGACAAGGCCCCAATCAGCCCCAGCATTTT
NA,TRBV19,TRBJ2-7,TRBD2,CASRISGQSSYEQYF,TGTGCCAGTAGGATTAGCGGGCAGAGCTCCTACGAGCAGTACTTC
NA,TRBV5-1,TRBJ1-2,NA,CASSLSGGNYGYTF,TGCGCCAGCAGCTTGAGTGGGGGCAACTATGGCTACACCTTC
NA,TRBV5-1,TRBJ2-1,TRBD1,CASSLGQGGDEQFF,TGCGCCAGCAGCTTGGGACAGGGTGGGGATGAGCAGTTCTTC
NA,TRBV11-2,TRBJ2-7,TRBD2,CASSRTSGSSYEQYF,TGTGCCAGCAGCAGAACTAGCGGGAGCTCCTACGAGCAGTACTTC
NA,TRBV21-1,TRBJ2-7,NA,CASRVAGGLETYEQYF,TGTGCCAGCAGGGTAGCGGGAGGGTTGGAGACCTACGAGCAGTACTTC
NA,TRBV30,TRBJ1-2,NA,CAYISSGYTF,TGTGCTTATATTTCGAGTGGCTACACCTTC
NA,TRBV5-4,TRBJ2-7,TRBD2,CASSQASGGAYEQYF,TGTGCCAGCAGCCAAGCTAGCGGAGGAGCCTACGAGCAGTACTTC
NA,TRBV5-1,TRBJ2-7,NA,CASSPGAQWSYEQYF,TGCGCCAGCAGCCCCGGGGCCCAATGGTCCTACGAGCAGTACTTC
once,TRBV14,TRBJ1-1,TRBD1,CASSQESYRGMWTEAFF,TGTGCCAGCAGCCAAGAATCTTACAGGGGGATGTGGACTGAAGCTTTCTTT
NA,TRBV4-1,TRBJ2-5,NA,CASSQGRLVSLEETQYF,TGCGCCAGCAGCCAAGGGCGACTAGTATCCCTTGAAGAGACCCAGTACTTC
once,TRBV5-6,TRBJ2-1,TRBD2,CASSLGLAANEQFF,TGTGCCAGCAGCTTGGGACTAGCGGCCAATGAGCAGTTCTTC
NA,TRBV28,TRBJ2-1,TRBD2,CAINERGAYNEQFF,TGTGCCATCAACGAGCGGGGGGCCTACAATGAGCAGTTCTTC
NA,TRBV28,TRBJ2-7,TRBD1,CASSSGTATYEQYF,TGTGCCAGCAGCTCCGGGACAGCCACCTACGAGCAGTACTTC
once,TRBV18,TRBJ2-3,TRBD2,CASSPLRAGGSTDTQYF,TGTGCCAGCTCACCACTTCGAGCGGGAGGGAGCACAGATACGCAGTATTTT
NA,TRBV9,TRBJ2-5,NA,CASSRGLETQYF,TGTGCCAGCAGCAGAGGGTTGGAGACCCAGTACTTC